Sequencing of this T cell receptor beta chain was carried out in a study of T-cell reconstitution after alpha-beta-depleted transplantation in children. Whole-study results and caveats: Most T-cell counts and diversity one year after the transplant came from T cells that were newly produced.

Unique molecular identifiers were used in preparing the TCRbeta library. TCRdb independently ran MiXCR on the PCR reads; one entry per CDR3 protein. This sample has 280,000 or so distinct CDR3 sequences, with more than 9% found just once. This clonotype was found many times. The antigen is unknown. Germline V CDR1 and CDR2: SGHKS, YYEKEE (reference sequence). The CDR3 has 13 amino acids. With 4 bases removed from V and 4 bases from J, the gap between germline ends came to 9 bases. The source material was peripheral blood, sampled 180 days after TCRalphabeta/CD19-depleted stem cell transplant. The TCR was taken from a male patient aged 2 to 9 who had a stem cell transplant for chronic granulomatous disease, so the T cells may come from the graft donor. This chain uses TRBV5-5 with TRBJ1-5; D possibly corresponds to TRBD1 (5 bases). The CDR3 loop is CASSAGPNQPQHF. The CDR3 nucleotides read TGTGCCAGCAGCGCGGGACCGAATCAGCCCCAGCATTTT.